The subject of this entry is one T cell receptor (beta chain). This entry comes from a study of blood T cell repertoires in COVID-19. Only in-frame clones appear in the TCRdb table, and some are missing; sequencing was by immunoSEQ multiplex PCR. The data hold approximately 300,000 clones, with about 90% observed a single time. With V trimmed by 2 bases and J by 5 bases, 4 bases remained unmatched. The germline CDR1 and CDR2 sequences are SGHRS and YFSETQ. The CDR3 is 15 residues long. Material: peripheral blood. The source is a woman aged 35 to 49 with acute or convalescent COVID-19. The chain employs TRBV5-1 and TRBJ2-3; the match to TRBD1 covers 11 bases. In nucleotides, the CDR3 is TGCGCCAGCAGCTTAGGACAGGGGGCAGTAGATACGCAGTATTTT. Protein sequence: CASSLGQGAVDTQYF.